The 24 T cell receptor beta chains below come from one sample, sequenced in a study of regulatory T cells in long-lasting Graves disease. As to time point: persistent/refractory GD, antithyroid drugs over 5 years with positive TRAb. From PBMCs, RNA was extracted and then used to make the TCR library. Building the TCR beta libraries relied on iRepertoire HTBI primers, and CDR3 regions underwent Arm-PCR. One entry per CDR3 protein results from TCRdb running MiXCR on the multiplex PCR reads. The sample holds 400,000 to 500,000 distinct CDR3 sequences, roughly 22% seen once. The specimen was peripheral blood mononuclear cells (PBMCs), collected when the disease was refractory, from a patient treated with antithyroid drugs. The receptors were sampled from a female donor with Graves disease.

This clonotype was seen many times. The rearrangement joins TRBV3-1 to TRBJ1-1; unclear D gene. Between the trimmed V and J ends, which lost 1 base and 1 base, there was a span of 7 bases. CDR1 is LGHDT, CDR2 YNNKEL, per germline (reference sequence). The CDR3 is made up of 14 amino acids. DNA for the CDR3: TGTGCCAGCAGCCAAGTAGCAGGGAACACTGAAGCTTTCTTT. Translation: CASSQVAGNTEAFF.

The chain couples TRBV3-1 to TRBJ2-7, with D tentatively TRBD1 or TRBD2 (5 bases each). From germline, CDR1 is LGHDT and CDR2 YNNKEL (reference sequence). The length of the CDR3 is 15 residues. Trimming stripped 1 base from V and 2 bases from J, with 12 bases between. The CDR3 DNA reads TGTGCCAGCAGCCAAGCCCCCCCGGGACCCTACGAGCAGTACTTC. This sequence encodes CASSQAPPGPYEQYF.

This clonotype was seen a few times. This chain uses TRBV3-1 with TRBJ1-5; D uncertain. The CDR3 contains 15 residues. Germline V gene lookup returns CDR1 LGHDT and CDR2 YNNKEL (reference sequence). V gave up 0 bases and J gave up 1 base, with 7 bases separating them. CDR3 amino acids: CASSQDIRSNQPQHF. CDR3 coding DNA: TGTGCCAGCAGCCAAGATATAAGAAGCAATCAGCCCCAGCATTTT.

This clonotype was recorded at least ten times. V gene TRBV7-3 combines with J gene TRBJ2-5; perhaps TRBD2 as D (7 bases). Germline values: CDR1 SGHTA, CDR2 FQGTGA. With 5 bases removed from V and 4 bases from J, the gap between germline ends came to 14 bases. The CDR3 runs 14 residues. Here the CDR3 DNA reads TGTGCCAGCAGCCGGCGGGGGCCCTCAGAGACCCAGTACTTC. Its protein is CASSRRGPSETQYF. The whole variable domain, filled in from reference TRBV7-3 and TRBJ2-5, reads GAGVSQTPSNKVTEKGKYVELRCDPISGHTALYWYRQSLGQGPEFLIYFQGTGAADDSGLPNDRFFAVRPEGSVSTLKIQRTERGDSAVYLCASSRRGPSETQYFGPGTRLLVL.

V usage is TRBV28 and J usage is TRBJ2-7, with D perhaps matching TRBD2 (5 bases). The CDR3 sequence is 17 residues long. The ends were cut back, 2 bases at V and 0 bases at J, with 17 bases in the middle. Germline V lookup: CDR1 MDHEN, CDR2 SYDVKM. The CDR3 coding sequence is TGTGCCAGCAGTTTACGAGGGTTTTATCGACCCTCCTACGAGCAGTACTTC. Its protein is CASSLRGFYRPSYEQYF.

V gene TRBV4-3 combines with J gene TRBJ2-6, with D hard to call. Germline-derived CDR1 and CDR2 are LGHNA and YSLEER. The germline V and J ends were trimmed by 4 bases and 9 bases, with 13 bases remaining between them. The CDR3 is 14 residues long. This CDR3 reads CASSPLSWVNVLTF. DNA of the CDR3: TGCGCCAGCAGCCCCCTCTCATGGGTCAACGTCCTGACTTTC.

This clonotype occurred a few times. This chain connects TRBV20-1 to TRBJ2-7; 9 bases agree with TRBD1. This CDR3 has 13 amino acids. The V segment lost 7 bases and the J segment 4 bases; nucleotides outside the gene matches: 8. Germline CDR1 reads DFQATT; CDR2 reads SNEGSKA (reference sequence). CDR3 in amino acids: CSVPGQGPYEQYF. The CDR3 DNA follows: TGCAGTGTTCCGGGACAGGGCCCTTACGAGCAGTACTTC.

This chain links TRBV19 with TRBJ1-1; 7 bases match TRBD1. The V gene's germline CDR1 is LNHDA and CDR2 SQIVND (reference sequence). Trimming removed 5 bases from V and 1 base from J; junction bases left unmatched: 7. This CDR3 is built from 15 residues. The CDR3 DNA is TGTGCCAGTAGTCCCCGGGACAGATGGAACACTGAAGCTTTCTTT. Protein: CASSPRDRWNTEAFF.

J is TRBJ1-3 and V is TRBV19, with D unclear. Trimming cost V 6 bases and J 1 base, with 13 bases left between them. The CDR3 loop spans 15 amino acids. CDR1 LNHDA and CDR2 SQIVND come from the germline V gene (reference sequence). The DNA for the CDR3 is TGTGCCAGTAGAACCAACACCGGATCTGGAAACACCATATATTTT. Translating gives CASRTNTGSGNTIYF.

This clonotype was counted ten times or more. The rearrangement joins TRBV11-3 to TRBJ2-5; 7 nucleotides align to TRBD1. The CDR3 covers 15 residues. V shed 5 bases and J 1 base; nucleotides not matched to a gene: 7. Per the germline V gene, CDR1 is SGHNT and CDR2 is YENEEA. CDR3 sequence (DNA): TGTGCCAGCAGCCCAAGACAGGGACCCCAAGAGACCCAGTACTTC. Translation gives CASSPRQGPQETQYF.

The chain recombines TRBV7-9 with TRBJ2-3; 7 nucleotides agree with TRBD1. V was clipped by 7 bases and J by 4 bases; unmatched bases: 8. This CDR3 spans 14 amino acids. Looked up from germline, CDR1 is SEHNR and CDR2 is FQNEAQ (reference sequence). CDR3 bases: TGTGCCAGCACCAACAGGGGAAAAGCAGATACGCAGTATTTT. Translated, it gives CASTNRGKADTQYF.

To note about this clonotype: The CDR3 does not close with the conserved phenylalanine or tryptophan, likely indicating a read error. The genes are TRBV7-2 and TRBJ1-5; possible D gene TRBD1, 5 bases. CDR1 and CDR2 from the germline V gene are SGHTA and FQGNSA. This CDR3 comprises 15 residues. V lost 1 base to trimming and J lost 8 bases, with 15 bases between them. The CDR3 here is CASSLDLGDEEPQHL. In nucleotides, the CDR3 is TGTGCCAGCAGCTTAGATCTCGGGGACGAGGAGCCCCAGCATCTT.

At least ten counts were recorded for this clonotype. The chain couples TRBV6-1 to TRBJ2-2; 7 bases map to TRBD1. Trimming cost V 6 bases and J 5 bases; bases outside gene matches: 3. Germline lookup yields CDR1 MNHNS and CDR2 SASEGT. CDR3 length: 13 residues. The CDR3 DNA is TGTGCCAGCAGGGACAGGCTTACCGGGGAGCTGTTTTTT. The encoded protein is CASRDRLTGELFF.

This clonotype turned up a few times. The rearrangement uses TRBV19 and TRBJ2-2; 10 bases agree with TRBD1. Germline CDR1 LNHDA, CDR2 SQIVND (reference sequence). Trimming cost V 5 bases and J 6 bases; bases outside gene matches: 6. The CDR3 extends over 15 amino acids. DNA for the CDR3: TGTGCCAGTAGTCCAGACGGACAGGGGGCCGGGGAGCTGTTTTTT. It is translated as CASSPDGQGAGELFF.

The rearrangement links TRBV2 to TRBJ1-2; TRBD1 might be the D (5 bases). V was pared by 4 bases and J by 6 bases, with 15 bases between. Per the germline V gene, CDR1 is SNHLY and CDR2 is FYNNEI. There are 14 residues in the CDR3. In DNA form, the CDR3 reads TGTGCCAGCAGTGCAATCGGGCCAGGGAATGGCTACACCTTC. Its translation is CASSAIGPGNGYTF.

The chain recombines TRBV5-4 with TRBJ1-2; 10 positions match TRBD1. The CDR3 has 14 residues. From germline, CDR1 is SGHNT and CDR2 YYREEE (reference sequence). Trimming at V came to 4 bases and at J to 7 bases, leaving 7 bases not matched to a gene. The chain's CDR3 is CASSRRDRGPGYTF. CDR3 coding DNA: TGTGCCAGCAGCCGCCGGGACAGGGGCCCTGGCTACACCTTC.

This clonotype was counted a few times. The chain employs TRBV19 and TRBJ2-2; tentative D call: TRBD2 (5 bases). V was pared by 9 bases and J by 1 base, with 15 bases between. The V gene's germline CDR1 is LNHDA and CDR2 SQIVND (reference sequence). The CDR3 sequence is 15 residues long. This CDR3 is CASQWADLNTGELFF. The CDR3 DNA follows: TGTGCCAGCCAGTGGGCGGACTTGAACACCGGGGAGCTGTTTTTT.

This clonotype was detected ten times or more. DNA of the CDR3: TGTGCCAGCAGCTTAGGTCGTGGGAACGAGCAGTACTTC. Translated, it gives CASSLGRGNEQYF. V usage is TRBV7-2 and J usage is TRBJ2-7; the D is unclear. V shed 1 base and J shed 5 bases, with 9 bases lying between them. CDR1 and CDR2 from the germline V gene are SGHTA and FQGNSA. The CDR3 totals 13 residues. The full variable domain, rest sourced from reference TRBV7-2 and TRBJ2-7, is GAGVSQSPSNKVTEKGKDVELRCDPISGHTALYWYRQSLGQGLEFLIYFQGNSAPDKSGLPSDRFSAERTGGSVSTLTIQRTQQEDSAVYLCASSLGRGNEQYFGPGTRLTVT.

This clonotype was observed a few times. A much larger clone differs by one base, so this may be a read error. The J gene is TRBJ2-2, the V gene TRBV27, with no clear D. CDR1 is MNHEY and CDR2 is SMNVEV in the germline V gene (reference sequence). Trimming stripped 3 bases from V and 7 bases from J, with 3 bases between. This CDR3 is built from 11 residues. CDR3 region: CASSLFGELFF. As DNA, the CDR3 is TGTGCCAGCAGTTTGTTCGGGGAGCTGTTTTTT.

This clonotype came up many times. This chain uses TRBV7-2 with TRBJ1-5; D not certain. The CDR3 covers 15 residues. From germline, CDR1 is SGHTA and CDR2 FQGNSA. The V end lost 1 base, the J end lost 0 bases, and 7 bases lay between the germline ends. CDR3 loop: CASSLGQISNQPQHF. DNA for the CDR3: TGTGCCAGCAGCTTAGGTCAGATTAGCAATCAGCCCCAGCATTTT.

This clonotype was recorded many times. The chain is built from TRBV7-2 and TRBJ2-7, with D unresolved. Germline-derived CDR1 and CDR2 are SGHTA and FQGNSA. The V end lost 5 bases, the J end lost 5 bases, and 13 bases lay between the germline ends. The CDR3 sequence is 13 residues long. CDR3 in DNA: TGTGCCAGCAGCCCAAGGAGCATGGACGAGCAGTACTTC. It translates to CASSPRSMDEQYF.

This clonotype was observed at least ten times. The chain has TRBV28 and TRBJ1-2, with D possibly TRBD1 on 5 matching bases. Germline CDR1 and CDR2: MDHEN and SYDVKM. Trimming cost V 2 bases and J 7 bases, with 8 bases left between them. The CDR3 runs 12 residues. In DNA, the CDR3 is TGTGCCAGCAGTTTACAGCAGGGTGGCTACACCTTC. Translating it yields CASSLQQGGYTF.

This clonotype turned up a few times. This chain links TRBV27 with TRBJ1-4; no firm D call. The CDR3 has 13 residues. CDR1 is MNHEY and CDR2 is SMNVEV in the germline V gene (reference sequence). Between the trimmed V and J ends, which lost 4 bases and 1 base, there was a span of 4 bases. In DNA, the CDR3 is TGTGCCAGCAGTTACTTAACTAATGAAAAACTGTTTTTT. It is translated as CASSYLTNEKLFF.

The chain carries TRBV10-3 and TRBJ1-5, with a tentative D call TRBD1 (5 bases). Trimming took 3 bases from V and 4 from J, leaving 10 bases between them. This CDR3 region has 14 residues. The V gene's germline CDR1 is ENHRY and CDR2 SYGVKD. The CDR3 here is CAISEPEGNQPQHF. DNA for the CDR3: TGTGCCATCAGTGAACCGGAGGGGAATCAGCCCCAGCATTTT.